Listed here are 32 T cell receptor beta chains from one sample, sequenced in a study of T cell responses to AZD1222 COVID-19 vaccine. The assay was immunoSEQ multiplex PCR, and TCRdb's table has in-frame clones only and misses some. The table lists about 170,000 clones, over 90% of them singletons. This specimen consisted of peripheral blood, obtained on day 0 of AZD1222 vaccination. The origin of the receptors is an adult in good health.

The chain links TRBV7-6 to TRBJ2-3, with 13 bases matching TRBD2. J was trimmed by 4 bases and V by 3 bases; bases with no gene match: 1. This CDR3 comprises 15 residues. The germline CDR1 and CDR2 sequences are SGHVS and FNYEAQ. In DNA, the CDR3 is TGTGCCAGCAGCTTCGGACTAGCGGGGGCAGATACGCAGTATTTT. It translates to CASSFGLAGADTQYF.

The genes are TRBV11-2 and TRBJ2-1; a possible D gene is TRBD1 (6 bases). The length of the CDR3 is 16 residues. Germline loops: CDR1 SGHAT, CDR2 FQNNGV. Trimming took 1 base from V and 0 from J, leaving 10 bases between them. DNA for the CDR3: TGTGCCAGCAGCTTAGTCAGGGGCAGCTCCTACAATGAGCAGTTCTTC. Its translation: CASSLVRGSSYNEQFF.

This chain links TRBV5-5 with TRBJ1-1; possibly TRBD1 for D (5 bases). The CDR3 consists of 15 residues. From germline, CDR1 is SGHKS and CDR2 YYEKEE (reference sequence). The germline V and J ends were trimmed by 5 bases and 1 base, with 15 bases remaining between them. CDR3 nucleotide sequence: TGTGCCAGCAGTTTTGGTCGGGGCGGGAACACTGAAGCTTTCTTT. Amino acid sequence: CASSFGRGGNTEAFF.

J is TRBJ1-5 and V is TRBV12-3 or TRBV12-4; D uncertain. The germline V and J ends were trimmed by 7 bases and 6 bases, with 10 bases remaining between them. CDR3 size: 12 residues. The CDR3 DNA reads TGTGCCAGCAAATTACCCGCTCAGCCCCAGCATTTT. Translating it yields CASKLPAQPQHF.

The chain uses TRBV2 and TRBJ2-1; D is unclear. V was trimmed by 3 bases and J by 0 bases, leaving 9 bases between them. Germline V lookup: CDR1 SNHLY, CDR2 FYNNEI. This CDR3 region has 15 residues. The CDR3 region is CASSEVTLSYNEQFF. Here the CDR3 DNA reads TGTGCCAGCAGTGAGGTCACCCTCTCCTACAATGAGCAGTTCTTC.

The rearrangement joins TRBV27 to TRBJ1-3; possible D gene TRBD1, 5 bases. The CDR3 has 14 residues. V was clipped by 11 bases and J by 0 bases, with 14 bases between them. CDR1 is MNHEY and CDR2 is SMNVEV in the germline V gene (reference sequence). The CDR3 DNA reads TGTGCCCCCCCAACAGGTTACTCTGGAAACACCATATATTTT. Its translation is CAPPTGYSGNTIYF.

V gene TRBV18 combines with J gene TRBJ2-2; no clear D gene. The germline gives CDR1 KGHSH, CDR2 LQKENI. The CDR3 consists of 15 residues. V shed 4 bases and J shed 0 bases, with 9 bases lying between them. CDR3 DNA sequence: TGTGCCAGCTCACAACAACCTCCGAACACCGGGGAGCTGTTTTTT. This encodes CASSQQPPNTGELFF.

V is TRBV12-3 or TRBV12-4 and J is TRBJ1-2; possible D gene TRBD1, 5 bases. This CDR3 has 13 amino acids. With 5 bases removed from V and 2 bases from J, the gap between germline ends came to 9 bases. The CDR3 nucleotides are TGTGCCAGCAGTCGCAGGGTAAACTATGGCTACACCTTC. It yields the protein CASSRRVNYGYTF.

The genes are TRBV21-1 and TRBJ2-2; the table's D call TRBD1 went unverified against the DNA. TRBV21-1 is marked as a pseudogene. The CDR3 spans 23 residues. The CDR3 DNA follows: TGTGCCAGCAGCAAAGCCCTACTTTGGACCCGGGACAGCCATATCGCGAACACCGGGGAGCTGTTTTTT. It is translated as CASSKALLWTRDSHIANTGELFF.

The chain couples TRBV7-9 to TRBJ2-5; 11 bases fit TRBD1. The CDR3 contains 15 residues. Germline loops: CDR1 SEHNR, CDR2 FQNEAQ (reference sequence). J gave up 5 bases and V 5 bases, and 7 bases lay outside the gene matches. The CDR3 region has the DNA TGTGCCAGCAGCCGGGGACAGGGGGATAGGGAGACCCAGTACTTC. It encodes CASSRGQGDRETQYF.

The V call is TRBV15, the J call TRBJ2-1, with 9 nucleotides matching TRBD1. The CDR3 consists of 16 residues. Per germline, CDR1 LNHNV and CDR2 YYDKDF (reference sequence). The J segment lost 7 bases and the V segment lost 5 bases, leaving 12 bases of the junction unmatched. CDR3 coding DNA: TGTGCCACCAGCGTAGAGGCGGGGACAGGGAAAAATGAGCAGTTCTTC. Amino acids: CATSVEAGTGKNEQFF.

The chain joins TRBV5-1 to TRBJ2-6, with 9 bases matching TRBD1. Germline V CDR1 and CDR2: SGHRS, YFSETQ. The V segment lost 7 bases and the J segment 3 bases; nucleotides outside the gene matches: 11. The CDR3 is made up of 17 amino acids. The CDR3 is CASLPGQGIFGANVLTF. CDR3 nucleotide sequence: TGCGCCAGCCTACCGGGACAGGGTATCTTTGGGGCCAACGTCCTGACTTTC. The variable domain in full, completed from reference TRBV5-1 and TRBJ2-6, reads KAGVTQTPRYLIKTRGQQVTLSCSPISGHRSVSWYQQTPGQGLQFLFEYFSETQRNKGNFPGRFSGRQFSNSRSEMNVSTLELGDSALYLCASLPGQGIFGANVLTFGAGSRLTVL.

The rearrangement uses TRBV6-4 and TRBJ1-1; D not certain. Germline V gene lookup returns CDR1 MRHNA and CDR2 SNTAGT. V was trimmed by 3 bases and J by 1 base, leaving 12 bases between them. CDR3 length: 15 amino acids. CDR3: CASSEGDGPNTEAFF. The CDR3 DNA is TGTGCCAGCAGTGAAGGCGACGGGCCGAACACTGAAGCTTTCTTT.

V gene TRBV11-2 combines with J gene TRBJ1-2; possible D gene TRBD1, 5 bases. The germline V gene has CDR1 SGHAT and CDR2 FQNNGV. The CDR3 is 16 residues long. V was clipped by 8 bases and J by 3 bases, with 22 bases between them. This CDR3 is CASSRQGGTKDYGYTF. The CDR3 DNA follows: TGTGCCAGCTCACGGCAGGGCGGTACTAAGGACTATGGCTACACCTTC.

The rearrangement uses TRBV6-5 and TRBJ1-1, with no clear D. The CDR3 is 15 amino acids. V was trimmed by 2 bases and J by 2 bases, leaving 12 bases between them. Germline values: CDR1 MNHEY, CDR2 SVGAGI. CDR3 nucleotide sequence: TGTGCCAGCAGTTACAGAATTGGTGCCAACACTGAAGCTTTCTTT. Its protein product is CASSYRIGANTEAFF.

V and J are TRBV5-1 and TRBJ1-2; tentative D call: TRBD1 (6 bases). Germline V gene sequence: CDR1 SGHRS, CDR2 YFSETQ. The CDR3 runs to 14 residues. V was cut by 4 bases and J by 2 bases, with 12 bases left in between. CDR3 coding DNA: TGCGCCAGCAGCGGCCTTACAGGGAACTATGGCTACACCTTC. This encodes CASSGLTGNYGYTF.

The V and J genes are TRBV20-1 and TRBJ1-1; D is undetermined. Germline V gene lookup returns CDR1 DFQATT and CDR2 SNEGSKA (reference sequence). Trimming shortened V by 0 bases and J by 7 bases, and 6 bases separated the two germline ends. The CDR3 contains 11 residues. Written as DNA, the CDR3 is TGCAGTGCTAGAGACAGCGTTGAAGCTTTCTTT. This sequence encodes CSARDSVEAFF.

The genes are TRBV18 and TRBJ2-7; TRBD1 matches at 7 bases. Unmatched junction bases numbered 0, after V lost 2 bases and J lost 2 bases. CDR1 KGHSH and CDR2 LQKENI come from the germline V gene. This CDR3 comprises 13 residues. The CDR3 bases are TGTGCCAGCTCACCAACAGGGGCCTACGAGCAGTACTTC. Protein: CASSPTGAYEQYF.

The chain joins TRBV3-1 (or the pseudogene TRBV3-2) to TRBJ2-2; D gene unclear. From germline, CDR1 is LGHDT and CDR2 YNNKEL (reference sequence). Trimming removed 1 base at V and 3 bases at J, with 3 bases between. The CDR3 totals 13 residues. The CDR3 DNA follows: TGTGCCAGCAGCCAAGCTGACACCGGGGAGCTGTTTTTT. Amino acid sequence: CASSQADTGELFF.

The V and J genes are TRBV7-6 and TRBJ1-1; D not resolved. V dropped 1 base and J dropped 1 base, with 10 bases sitting between them. This CDR3 contains 15 residues. CDR1 is SGHVS, CDR2 FNYEAQ, per germline. The DNA for the CDR3 is TGTGCCAGCAGCTTAGTGCTTACACCGAACACTGAAGCTTTCTTT. The encoded protein is CASSLVLTPNTEAFF.

V gene TRBV11-3 combines with J gene TRBJ2-2; TRBD2 aligns across 14 bases. This CDR3 comprises 15 residues. Per germline, CDR1 SGHNT and CDR2 YENEEA. V trimming: 5 bases; J trimming: 7 bases; junction bases outside the gene matches: 3. CDR3 sequence: CASSTGLAGGGELFF. The CDR3, as DNA: TGTGCCAGCAGCACTGGACTAGCGGGGGGCGGGGAGCTGTTTTTT. The variable domain in full, completed from reference TRBV11-3 and TRBJ2-2, reads EAGVVQSPRYKIIEKKQPVAFWCNPISGHNTLYWYLQNLGQGPELLIRYENEEAVDDSQLPKDRFSAERLKGVDSTLKIQPAELGDSAVYLCASSTGLAGGGELFFGEGSRLTVL.

Comment on this clone: At one boundary the junction diverges from the germline segment, which might be a read error. The genes are TRBV19 and TRBJ1-2; 9 bases are a match to TRBD1. There are 12 residues in the CDR3. Germline V gives CDR1 LNHDA, CDR2 SQIVND (reference sequence). The CDR3 DNA is TGTGCCAGTAGTGGCCAAGGGACAGGGTGGTACTTC. It yields the protein CASSGQGTGWYF.

The chain carries TRBV19 and TRBJ1-4; 8 bases fit TRBD1. Germline V CDR1 and CDR2: LNHDA, SQIVND (reference sequence). The CDR3 length is 15 residues. V dropped 7 bases and J dropped 2; count of bases not matched to a gene: 6. CDR3 sequence: CASIRTGGTNEKLFF. The CDR3 bases are TGTGCCAGTATCCGAACAGGGGGGACTAATGAAAAACTGTTTTTT. Combining the CDR3 with reference TRBV19 and TRBJ1-4 gives the whole variable domain DGGITQSPKYLFRKEGQNVTLSCEQNLNHDAMYWYRQDPGQGLRLIYYSQIVNDFQKGDIAEGYSVSREKKESFPLTVTSAQKNPTAFYLCASIRTGGTNEKLFFGSGTQLSVL.

The chain uses TRBV27 and TRBJ1-2; 8 bases are a match to TRBD1. Per the germline V gene, CDR1 is MNHEY and CDR2 is SMNVEV (reference sequence). With V trimmed by 5 bases and J by 8 bases, 10 bases remained unmatched. CDR3 length: 14 residues. In DNA form, the CDR3 reads TGTGCCAGCAGTCTCTTAGGCAGGGGGCAAGGCTACACCTTC. The encoded protein is CASSLLGRGQGYTF.

This rearrangement joins TRBV15 to TRBJ2-3; 8 nucleotides align to TRBD2. The junction had 9 bases not matched to a gene; V was cut back by 1 base and J by 6 bases. CDR1 is LNHNV, CDR2 YYDKDF, per germline (reference sequence). CDR3 length: 16 amino acids. The CDR3 spells CATSRVNGGAYDTQYF. CDR3 DNA sequence: TGTGCCACCAGCAGAGTAAACGGGGGGGCGTATGATACGCAGTATTTT.

CDR3: CATSDSGTRSNEQFF. The CDR3 DNA reads as TGTGCCACCAGTGATTCCGGGACTAGGTCCAATGAGCAGTTCTTC. The rearrangement uses TRBV24-1 and TRBJ2-1; 8 bases align to TRBD2. Trimming at V came to 2 bases and at J to 6 bases, leaving 5 bases not matched to a gene. This CDR3 spans 15 amino acids. From germline, CDR1 is KGHDR and CDR2 SFDVKD.

The chain links TRBV19 to TRBJ1-1; the match to TRBD1 covers 9 bases. Per the germline V gene, CDR1 is LNHDA and CDR2 is SQIVND (reference sequence). CDR3 length: 12 amino acids. The ends lost 10 bases at V and 4 bases at J; junction bases unmatched: 4. CDR3 DNA sequence: TGTGCCACTTCGACAGGGGGCACTGAAGCTTTCTTT. Its translation is CATSTGGTEAFF.

The rearrangement joins TRBV18 to TRBJ1-5; maybe TRBD1 (5 bases). V was clipped by 6 bases and J by 2 bases, with 17 bases between them. Germline V gives CDR1 KGHSH, CDR2 LQKENI. The CDR3 runs to 16 residues. The DNA for the CDR3 is TGTGCCAGCTCCCCGTCGGGAGGGACGGGCAATCAGCCCCAGCATTTT. Amino acids: CASSPSGGTGNQPQHF.

The rearrangement links TRBV5-8 to TRBJ2-3, with D possibly matching TRBD2 (5 bases). With 6 bases removed from V and 1 base from J, the gap between germline ends came to 9 bases. The CDR3 extends over 13 amino acids. Per the germline V gene, CDR1 is SGHTS and CDR2 is YDEGEE. The CDR3, as DNA: TGTGCCAGCACCGTTAGCGGCACAGATACGCAGTATTTT. This codes for CASTVSGTDTQYF.

The rearrangement uses TRBV29-1 and TRBJ1-1; TRBD1 aligns across 11 bases. J gave up 1 base and V 7 bases, and 2 bases lay outside the gene matches. The CDR3 runs 13 residues. Germline V gene lookup returns CDR1 SQVTM and CDR2 ANQGSEA. In DNA, the CDR3 is TGCAGCGCGGACAGGGGGCGGAACACTGAAGCTTTCTTT. Its protein product is CSADRGRNTEAFF.

The rearrangement links TRBV10-3 to TRBJ1-5, with D unclear. The V gene's germline CDR1 is ENHRY and CDR2 SYGVKD. This CDR3 has 14 residues. The V gene lost 2 bases and the J gene lost 2 bases, with 7 bases spanning the gap. CDR3: CAISEGRGNQPQHF. Written as DNA, the CDR3 is TGTGCCATCAGTGAGGGGAGGGGCAATCAGCCCCAGCATTTT.

The rearrangement uses TRBV18 and TRBJ2-7; D is possibly TRBD1 (5 bases). This CDR3 is 12 amino acids long. Germline V CDR1 and CDR2: KGHSH, LQKENI. The ends were cut back, 6 bases at V and 5 bases at J, with 11 bases in the middle. CDR3 amino acids: CASSLDRHEQYF. The CDR3, as DNA: TGTGCCAGCTCCCTCGACAGACACGAGCAGTACTTC.